The 29 T cell receptor beta chains given below trace back to one sample, sequenced in a study of identical twins. Via MiXCR, TCRdb re-called the 5' RACE reads, giving one row per CDR3 protein. This table holds around 370,000 distinct CDR3 sequences, roughly 9% found once. Sequencing input: naive T cells sorted from blood. The receptors were gathered from a woman between 50 and 59 years old in good health.

This clonotype was recorded many times. The V and J genes are TRBV24-1 and TRBJ2-4, with a possible D match to TRBD1 (6 bases). This CDR3 contains 14 residues. V was shortened by 4 bases and J by 9 bases, with 15 bases between the two germline ends. Germline values: CDR1 KGHDR, CDR2 SFDVKD. The CDR3: CATSDSTTGFIQYF. The CDR3 region has the DNA TGTGCCACCAGTGACTCAACTACAGGGTTCATTCAGTACTTC.

This clonotype was counted at least ten times. The chain links TRBV20-1 to TRBJ1-1, with D perhaps matching TRBD1 (5 bases). Trimming left V 3 bases short and J 1 base short, with 15 bases between. The CDR3 length is 15 residues. Germline CDR1 is DFQATT and CDR2 is SNEGSKA (reference sequence). The CDR3 loop is CSARVIRAKNTEAFF. The DNA for the CDR3 is TGCAGTGCTAGGGTAATCAGGGCGAAGAACACTGAAGCTTTCTTT.

The chain has TRBV24-1 and TRBJ2-3; 10 bases are a match to TRBD2. V lost 4 bases, J lost 6 bases, and 6 bases stayed unmatched. Germline CDR1 is KGHDR and CDR2 is SFDVKD. There are 15 residues in the CDR3. The CDR3: CATSESGRALDTQYF. The CDR3 DNA sequence: TGTGCCACCAGTGAAAGCGGGAGGGCCCTCGATACGCAGTATTTT.

This clonotype appeared many times. V and J are TRBV10-3 and TRBJ2-7; TRBD1 aligns across 7 bases. V shed 3 bases, J shed 3 bases, and the junction held 5 bases outside the gene matches. The germline V gene encodes CDR1 ENHRY and CDR2 SYGVKD. The CDR3 runs to 14 residues. The CDR3 region has the DNA TGTGCCATCAGTGAACAGGCAGGGGGCTACGAGCAGTACTTC. Amino acid sequence: CAISEQAGGYEQYF.

The chain joins TRBV10-3 to TRBJ1-2; D may be TRBD1 (5 bases). V dropped 3 bases and J dropped 4 bases, with 30 bases sitting between them. The germline CDR1 and CDR2 sequences are ENHRY and SYGVKD. The CDR3 loop spans 20 amino acids. CDR3 DNA: TGTGCCATCAGTGAATTGGGACGGATGACCAGCTTTTTTTCTTCCTATGGCTACACCTTC. Its translation: CAISELGRMTSFFSSYGYTF.

This clonotype showed up just a few times. The chain carries TRBV12-3 or TRBV12-4 and TRBJ2-4; D not resolved. V shed 3 bases and J shed 0 bases, with 9 bases lying between them. The CDR3 contains 15 residues. In DNA, the CDR3 is TGTGCCAGCAGTTTCTTGGTTCTAGCCAAAAACATTCAGTACTTC. It codes for CASSFLVLAKNIQYF.

In this sample, this clonotype turned up many times. V gene TRBV6-5 combines with J gene TRBJ2-2; the D is unclear. The length of the CDR3 is 12 residues. The germline V gene has CDR1 MNHEY and CDR2 SVGAGI. V gave up 1 base and J gave up 5 bases, with 2 bases separating them. CDR3 amino acids: CASSYLTGELFF. CDR3 nucleotides: TGTGCCAGCAGTTACTTGACCGGGGAGCTGTTTTTT.

This clonotype was counted only a few times. The gene calls are TRBV6-1 and TRBJ1-5, with no clear D. The CDR3 totals 13 residues. Germline CDR1 and CDR2: MNHNS and SASEGT. Deletions cut 2 bases from V and 2 bases from J, with 4 bases between. For the CDR3, the DNA is TGTGCCAGCAGTGAAAAGGGCAATCAGCCCCAGCATTTT. Protein sequence: CASSEKGNQPQHF.

V gene TRBV5-6 combines with J gene TRBJ1-2; unclear D gene. This CDR3 has 13 amino acids. Germline V gene data show CDR1 as SGHDT and CDR2 as YYEEEE. The V end lost 7 bases, the J end lost 2 bases, and 12 bases lay between the germline ends. CDR3 nucleotides: TGTGCCAGCTCCGGCCGGGGAAACTATGGCTACACCTTC. Translated, it gives CASSGRGNYGYTF.

This clonotype was counted between two and nine times. V usage is TRBV28 and J usage is TRBJ2-5; 10 bases are a match to TRBD2. CDR3 size: 14 residues. V lost 8 bases, J lost 5 bases, and 8 bases stayed unmatched. Germline CDR1 is MDHEN and CDR2 is SYDVKM. The CDR3 reads CASQGSGGVETQYF. The DNA for the CDR3 is TGTGCCAGCCAAGGGAGCGGGGGGGTGGAGACCCAGTACTTC. The full variable domain, with the rest looked up from reference TRBV28 and TRBJ2-5, is DVKVTQSSRYLVKRTGEKVFLECVQDMDHENMFWYRQDPGLGLRLIYFSYDVKMKEKGDIPEGYSVSREKKERFSLILESASTNQTSMYLCASQGSGGVETQYFGPGTRLLVL.

This clonotype has just a few counts. The CDR3 is CSVPRQGGQETQYF. Here the CDR3 DNA reads TGCAGCGTCCCGAGACAGGGCGGTCAAGAGACCCAGTACTTC. The chain uses TRBV29-1 and TRBJ2-5; TRBD1 matches at 7 bases. With 6 bases clipped from V and 2 bases from J, the junction kept 9 bases outside the gene matches. The CDR3 loop spans 14 amino acids. Germline CDR1 reads SQVTM; CDR2 reads ANQGSEA.

This clonotype was observed many times. The chain carries TRBV20-1 and TRBJ1-6; D unresolved. Germline V gene data show CDR1 as DFQATT and CDR2 as SNEGSKA (reference sequence). Deletions cut 3 bases from V and 7 bases from J, with 13 bases between. The CDR3 extends over 14 amino acids. The CDR3 protein is CSARSTAGNSPLHF. CDR3 DNA sequence: TGCAGTGCTAGGAGTACTGCCGGGAATTCACCCCTCCACTTT.

This clonotype was seen repeatedly, ten times or more. This chain connects TRBV7-9 to TRBJ2-7; D unresolved. The ends were cut back, 2 bases at V and 4 bases at J, with 6 bases in the middle. In germline, CDR1 is SEHNR, CDR2 FQNEAQ (reference sequence). This CDR3 contains 12 residues. CDR3 residues: CASSLPGYEQYF. In nucleotides, the CDR3 is TGTGCCAGCAGCTTACCGGGTTACGAGCAGTACTTC.

The CDR3 protein is CASSLYWTGKTYRNQPQHF. CDR3 coding DNA: TGTGCCAGCAGCTTATATTGGACAGGGAAAACGTATAGAAATCAGCCCCAGCATTTT. V is TRBV5-7 and J is TRBJ1-5; 8 bases match TRBD1. TRBV5-7 is placed among ORFs of uncertain function. V lost 2 bases and J lost 4; bases outside the gene matches: 17. This CDR3 comprises 19 residues.

This clonotype was recorded many times. The chain links TRBV9 to TRBJ2-1; D uncertain. The germline CDR1 and CDR2 sequences are SGDLS and YYNGEE. Between the trimmed V and J ends, which lost 0 bases and 2 bases, there was a span of 9 bases. The CDR3 spans 15 residues. This CDR3 reads CASSVGATPYNEQFF. In DNA form, the CDR3 reads TGTGCCAGCAGCGTAGGAGCTACCCCCTACAATGAGCAGTTCTTC.

The table lists this clonotype with a few counts. This chain uses TRBV7-6 with TRBJ2-5; D is possibly TRBD2 (5 bases). The CDR3 length is 16 residues. Looked up from germline, CDR1 is SGHVS and CDR2 is FNYEAQ. The V end was cut by 4 bases, the J end by 1 base, with 16 bases between. Here the CDR3 reads CASSSTHPGSQETQYF. In DNA, the CDR3 is TGTGCCAGCAGCTCAACCCACCCTGGGAGCCAAGAGACCCAGTACTTC.

The V call is TRBV5-1, the J call TRBJ2-1; tentative D call: TRBD1 (6 bases). The germline V and J ends were trimmed by 4 bases and 5 bases, with 13 bases remaining between them. This CDR3 is built from 14 residues. Germline V gene lookup returns CDR1 SGHRS and CDR2 YFSETQ. The CDR3 nucleotides are TGCGCCAGCAGCGATCAGGGGCCCCACAATGAGCAGTTCTTC. Protein product: CASSDQGPHNEQFF.

The gene calls are TRBV5-1 and TRBJ2-7; D remains ambiguous. This CDR3 spans 13 amino acids. In germline, CDR1 is SGHRS, CDR2 YFSETQ. V was clipped by 6 bases and J by 1 base, with 11 bases between them. The DNA for the CDR3 is TGCGCCAGCAACGGTACCCCGTCCTACGAGCAGTACTTC. Residues: CASNGTPSYEQYF.

This clonotype was observed at least ten times. V is TRBV6-5 and J is TRBJ1-4; possible D gene TRBD1, 5 bases. CDR1 MNHEY and CDR2 SVGAGI come from the germline V gene. CDR3 length equals 14 residues. The V gene lost 7 bases and the J gene lost 6 bases, with 15 bases spanning the gap. In nucleotides, the CDR3 is TGTGCCAGCAATACGCGCCGAGGGGATGAAAAACTGTTTTTT. Encoded protein: CASNTRRGDEKLFF.

This rearrangement joins TRBV5-1 to TRBJ2-3; unclear D gene. The CDR3 has 14 residues. Germline lookup yields CDR1 SGHRS and CDR2 YFSETQ. V was clipped by 7 bases and J by 0 bases, with 12 bases between them. CDR3 amino acids: CASRSQTSTDTQYF. The CDR3 region has the DNA TGCGCCAGCCGGAGTCAAACTAGCACAGATACGCAGTATTTT. The full variable domain, rest sourced from reference TRBV5-1 and TRBJ2-3, is KAGVTQTPRYLIKTRGQQVTLSCSPISGHRSVSWYQQTPGQGLQFLFEYFSETQRNKGNFPGRFSGRQFSNSRSEMNVSTLELGDSALYLCASRSQTSTDTQYFGPGTRLTVL.

This clonotype was observed many times. The chain carries TRBV9 and TRBJ2-2, with 7 bases matching TRBD2. After removal of 3 bases from V and 0 bases from J, the junction contained 2 bases not matched to a gene. CDR1 is SGDLS and CDR2 is YYNGEE in the germline V gene. The CDR3 extends over 15 amino acids. CDR3 in amino acids: CASSATSANTGELFF. CDR3 nucleotide sequence: TGTGCCAGCAGCGCCACTAGCGCGAACACCGGGGAGCTGTTTTTT.

This chain connects TRBV27 to TRBJ1-4; possible D gene TRBD1, 5 bases. This CDR3 region has 14 residues. Trimming took 4 bases from V and 8 from J, leaving 14 bases between them. The germline gives CDR1 MNHEY, CDR2 SMNVEV (reference sequence). The CDR3 loop reads CASSSPVRGEKLFF. The DNA of the CDR3 is TGTGCCAGCAGTTCGCCAGTCCGGGGGGAAAAACTGTTTTTT.

At least ten counts were recorded for this clonotype. V and J are TRBV5-1 and TRBJ2-3, with D perhaps TRBD2 (6 bases). With 3 bases removed from V and 4 bases from J, the gap between germline ends came to 12 bases. The CDR3 length is 14 residues. Germline-derived CDR1 and CDR2 are SGHRS and YFSETQ. In nucleotides, the CDR3 is TGCGCCAGCAGCTCGCGACTAGTAGCAGATACGCAGTATTTT. This encodes CASSSRLVADTQYF.

The chain links TRBV5-1 to TRBJ1-1; 7 bases are shared with TRBD1. The germline V gene encodes CDR1 SGHRS and CDR2 YFSETQ. The trim removed 0 bases at V and 6 bases at J, leaving 5 bases unmatched. This CDR3 contains 14 residues. The CDR3 DNA sequence: TGCGCCAGCAGCTTGGGTCGAGGGGGCCCTGAAGCTTTCTTT. Its translation: CASSLGRGGPEAFF.

This clonotype has ten or more counts. The rearrangement links TRBV10-2 to TRBJ1-3; 8 bases line up with TRBD1. Per the germline V gene, CDR1 is WSHSY and CDR2 is SAAADI. There are 13 residues in the CDR3. V trimming: 7 bases; J trimming: 6 bases; junction bases outside the gene matches: 5. The CDR3: CASTLTGENTIYF. The CDR3 DNA reads as TGCGCCAGCACCCTGACAGGGGAAAACACCATATATTTT.

At least ten counts were recorded for this clonotype. The V gene is TRBV25-1, the J gene TRBJ2-1, with a tentative D call TRBD2 (6 bases). Trimming removed 8 bases at V and 3 bases at J, with 11 bases between. This CDR3 contains 13 residues. CDR1 and CDR2 from the germline V gene are MGHDK and SYGVNS. CDR3 region: CASGSGSYNEQFF. The DNA for the CDR3 is TGTGCCAGCGGTAGCGGAAGCTACAATGAGCAGTTCTTC.

V is TRBV25-1 and J is TRBJ1-1; a possible D gene is TRBD1 (6 bases). The germline gives CDR1 MGHDK, CDR2 SYGVNS. Trimming stripped 6 bases from V and 4 bases from J, with 12 bases between. The CDR3 has 13 amino acids. CDR3 sequence reads: CASRYREGTEAFF. CDR3 in DNA: TGTGCCAGCAGATACAGGGAAGGCACTGAAGCTTTCTTT.

At least ten counts were recorded for this clonotype. The conserved closing phenylalanine or tryptophan is absent in this CDR3, likely reflecting a read error. The chain joins TRBV20-1 to TRBJ2-1; TRBD2 matches at 8 bases. After removal of 5 bases from V and 7 bases from J, the junction contained 10 bases not matched to a gene. CDR1 DFQATT and CDR2 SNEGSKA come from the germline V gene (reference sequence). The CDR3 has 14 amino acids. The CDR3 DNA sequence: TGCAGTGCTGCCCTGACGGGAGGGCCGAATGAGCAGTTCTTG. This codes for CSAALTGGPNEQFL.

This clonotype was counted between two and nine times. V is TRBV12-3 or TRBV12-4 and J is TRBJ2-1; 10 bases align to TRBD2. This CDR3 has 18 residues. Unmatched junction bases numbered 12, after V lost 3 bases and J lost 4 bases. CDR3 sequence reads: CASSFGTSGERAYNEQFF. In DNA, the CDR3 is TGTGCCAGCAGTTTTGGTACTAGCGGGGAGAGGGCATACAATGAGCAGTTCTTC.